Following are 30 T cell receptor beta chains from one sample sequenced in a study of cytomegalovirus exposure and HLA in healthy donors. Primers: 60 Vbeta forward and 13 Jbeta reverse. Method: immunoSEQ multiplex PCR; TCRdb's copy keeps in-frame clones and lacks some. The profile covers 270,000 or so clones, with roughly 88% appearing a single time and 3% to 4% taken by the ten largest. Input material: PBMCs. These receptors were taken from a man aged 35 to 55 in good health and CMV-seropositive.

This CDR3 is CASSTAVANQPQHF. For the CDR3, the DNA is TGTGCCAGCAGTACAGCGGTTGCCAATCAGCCCCAGCATTTT. The chain joins TRBV28 to TRBJ1-5; D uncertain. Germline values: CDR1 MDHEN, CDR2 SYDVKM. This CDR3 has 14 amino acids. The V and J ends lost 5 bases and 3 bases respectively, with 11 bases between them.

This chain connects TRBV13 to TRBJ2-5, with TRBD2 identical over 9 bases. J lost 7 bases, V lost 5 bases, and 14 bases had no gene match. CDR3 size: 16 residues. Germline loops: CDR1 PRHDT, CDR2 FYEKMQ (reference sequence). CDR3 bases: TGTGCCAGCAGCCCTGCCGGGACTAGCAGAACCGGGACCCAGTACTTC. Amino acids: CASSPAGTSRTGTQYF. Full variable domain (rest looked up from reference TRBV13 and TRBJ2-5): AAGVIQSPRHLIKEKRETATLKCYPIPRHDTVYWYQQGPGQDPQFLISFYEKMQSDKGSIPDRFSAQQFSDYHSELNMSSLELGDSALYFCASSPAGTSRTGTQYFGPGTRLLVL.

This chain uses TRBV11-2 with TRBJ1-5, with D unclear. This CDR3 spans 15 amino acids. The V gene's germline CDR1 is SGHAT and CDR2 FQNNGV. Trimming pared 1 base from V and 1 base from J, leaving 8 bases between. The CDR3 sequence: CASSLGGSSNQPQHF. CDR3 nucleotides: TGTGCCAGCAGCTTAGGAGGGTCCAGCAATCAGCCCCAGCATTTT. Together with reference TRBV11-2 and TRBJ1-5, the CDR3 gives the full variable domain: EAGVAQSPRYKIIEKRQSVAFWCNPISGHATLYWYQQILGQGPKLLIQFQNNGVVDDSQLPKDRFSAERLKGVDSTLKIQPAKLEDSAVYLCASSLGGSSNQPQHFGDGTRLSIL.

The genes are TRBV19 and TRBJ2-1; 9 bases are shared with TRBD1. The CDR3 covers 17 residues. V trimming: 2 bases; J trimming: 9 bases; junction bases outside the gene matches: 14. Per the germline V gene, CDR1 is LNHDA and CDR2 is SQIVND (reference sequence). CDR3 protein: CASSIIAPGQGVSEQFF. The DNA for the CDR3 is TGTGCCAGTAGTATAATCGCCCCGGGACAGGGCGTCAGTGAGCAGTTCTTC.

The rearrangement links TRBV2 to TRBJ2-3; TRBD1 is a possible D gene (5 bases). V dropped 3 bases and J dropped 5 bases, with 12 bases sitting between them. Germline-derived CDR1 and CDR2 are SNHLY and FYNNEI. The CDR3 spans 14 residues. This chain's CDR3 is CASSDGRAGDTQYF. The CDR3 DNA reads TGTGCCAGCAGTGATGGCAGGGCCGGAGATACGCAGTATTTT. The entire variable domain, with the rest obtained from reference TRBV2 and TRBJ2-3, is as follows: EPEVTQTPSHQVTQMGQEVILRCVPISNHLYFYWYRQILGQKVEFLVSFYNNEISEKSEIFDDQFSVERPDGSNFTLKIRSTKLEDSAMYFCASSDGRAGDTQYFGPGTRLTVL.

This clone occurred a few times. The rearrangement uses TRBV7-2 and TRBJ2-7; 7 bases are shared with TRBD2. Germline V gene data show CDR1 as SGHTA and CDR2 as FQGNSA. With 1 base clipped from V and 2 bases from J, the junction kept 11 bases outside the gene matches. The CDR3 spans 17 residues. CDR3 loop: CASSLGMGEGRAYEQYF. In DNA, the CDR3 is TGTGCCAGCAGCTTAGGCATGGGGGAGGGAAGGGCCTACGAGCAGTACTTC.

The sample holds a few counts of this clone. The chain combines TRBV7-2 with TRBJ1-1; D may be TRBD1 (6 bases). Deletions cut 7 bases from V and 5 bases from J, with 11 bases between. CDR3 size: 12 residues. CDR1 is SGHTA and CDR2 is FQGNSA in the germline V gene. In nucleotides, the CDR3 is TGTGCCAGCACTCCCCAGGGGACTGAAGCTTTCTTT. It is translated as CASTPQGTEAFF. The entire variable domain, with the rest obtained from reference TRBV7-2 and TRBJ1-1, is as follows: GAGVSQSPSNKVTEKGKDVELRCDPISGHTALYWYRQSLGQGLEFLIYFQGNSAPDKSGLPSDRFSAERTGGSVSTLTIQRTQQEDSAVYLCASTPQGTEAFFGQGTRLTVV.

V is TRBV28 and J is TRBJ2-7; TRBD1 matches 9 bases. The V segment lost 6 bases and the J segment 0 bases; nucleotides outside the gene matches: 6. This CDR3 has 15 residues. Germline V gene sequence: CDR1 MDHEN, CDR2 SYDVKM. The CDR3 bases are TGTGCCAGCAGCCCTGGGACAGGGTACTCCTACGAGCAGTACTTC. Residues: CASSPGTGYSYEQYF.

The J gene is TRBJ2-7, the V gene TRBV11-2, with D possibly being TRBD1 (5 bases). CDR1 is SGHAT and CDR2 is FQNNGV in the germline V gene. Trimming removed 3 bases at V and 1 base at J, with 10 bases between. This CDR3 has 14 residues. Here the CDR3 reads CASSFAGPSYEQYF. The CDR3 bases are TGTGCCAGCAGCTTTGCAGGGCCGTCCTACGAGCAGTACTTC.

This clone was found once. The chain couples TRBV6-1 to TRBJ1-1, with D hard to call. V gave up 6 bases and J gave up 0 bases, with 11 bases separating them. The germline V gene encodes CDR1 MNHNS and CDR2 SASEGT. The CDR3 sequence is 14 residues long. The CDR3 nucleotides are TGTGCCAGCAGCCACGGGAGCATGAACACTGAAGCTTTCTTT. Amino acid sequence: CASSHGSMNTEAFF.

The V and J genes are TRBV27 and TRBJ2-7; D unresolved. Trimming took off 4 bases at V and 0 bases at J, with 7 bases between the two ends. CDR1 is MNHEY, CDR2 SMNVEV, per germline (reference sequence). This CDR3 region has 13 residues. CDR3 protein: CASSYSSSYEQYF. CDR3 in DNA: TGTGCCAGCAGTTACTCGAGCTCCTACGAGCAGTACTTC.

The V and J genes are TRBV18 and TRBJ2-3; TRBD2 matches 11 bases. J was trimmed by 0 bases and V by 0 bases; bases with no gene match: 2. Germline lookup yields CDR1 KGHSH and CDR2 LQKENI. This CDR3 comprises 17 residues. CDR3 protein: CASSPPGLAVSTDTQYF. The CDR3 DNA follows: TGTGCCAGCTCACCACCGGGACTAGCGGTTAGCACAGATACGCAGTATTTT. The whole variable domain, remainder taken from reference TRBV18 and TRBJ2-3, is NAGVMQNPRHLVRRRGQEARLRCSPMKGHSHVYWYRQLPEEGLKFMVYLQKENIIDESGMPKERFSAEFPKEGPSILRIQQVVRGDSAAYFCASSPPGLAVSTDTQYFGPGTRLTVL.

The rearrangement joins TRBV7-2 to TRBJ2-7, with 10 bases aligning to TRBD2. The CDR3 is 15 residues long. Per germline, CDR1 SGHTA and CDR2 FQGNSA. V shed 5 bases and J 7 bases; nucleotides not matched to a gene: 11. The CDR3 nucleotides read TGTGCCAGCAGCCCGGGGCTAGCGGGAGTGGAGGAGCAGTACTTC. The encoded protein is CASSPGLAGVEEQYF. The full variable domain, with the rest looked up from reference TRBV7-2 and TRBJ2-7, is GAGVSQSPSNKVTEKGKDVELRCDPISGHTALYWYRQSLGQGLEFLIYFQGNSAPDKSGLPSDRFSAERTGGSVSTLTIQRTQQEDSAVYLCASSPGLAGVEEQYFGPGTRLTVT.

J is TRBJ2-3 and V is TRBV9, with 9 bases identical to TRBD2. The CDR3 is 17 residues long. Trimming at V came to 0 bases and at J to 4 bases, leaving 9 bases not matched to a gene. From germline, CDR1 is SGDLS and CDR2 YYNGEE. The CDR3 nucleotides are TGTGCCAGCAGCGTAGATAGCGGGAGTTACGGCGCAGATACGCAGTATTTT. It yields the protein CASSVDSGSYGADTQYF.

The chain employs TRBV7-9 and TRBJ1-1; 9 bases fit TRBD1. V shed 5 bases, J shed 4 bases, and the junction held 2 bases outside the gene matches. The CDR3 has 13 amino acids. The germline gives CDR1 SEHNR, CDR2 FQNEAQ (reference sequence). This CDR3 is CASSEQGATEAFF. In DNA, the CDR3 is TGTGCCAGCAGCGAACAGGGGGCCACTGAAGCTTTCTTT.

CDR3 nucleotide sequence: TGCGCCAGCAGCCAAGAGGGGGGGTTGGTGGACCACCTCACAGATACGCAGTATTTT. Translation gives CASSQEGGLVDHLTDTQYF. This rearrangement joins TRBV4-3 to TRBJ2-3; 7 nucleotides line up with TRBD2. Germline V gene data show CDR1 as LGHNA and CDR2 as YSLEER. The CDR3 totals 19 residues. Trimming removed 0 bases from V and 2 bases from J; junction bases left unmatched: 14.

The chain joins TRBV6-6 to TRBJ1-2; perhaps TRBD1 as D (6 bases). The CDR3 extends over 11 amino acids. The germline gives CDR1 MNHNY, CDR2 SVGAGI (reference sequence). V lost 6 bases, J lost 6 bases, and 8 bases lay in between. The CDR3 spells CASSRDNGYTF. The CDR3 DNA sequence: TGTGCCAGCAGCCGGGACAATGGCTACACCTTC.

The genes are TRBV7-2 and TRBJ1-5, with a tentative D call TRBD1 (5 bases). This CDR3 has 13 amino acids. Germline lookup yields CDR1 SGHTA and CDR2 FQGNSA. Trimming removed 4 bases at V and 6 bases at J, with 10 bases between. The CDR3 sequence: CASSSRDSQPQHF. The DNA of the CDR3 is TGTGCCAGCAGCTCCCGCGACAGTCAGCCCCAGCATTTT.

V gene TRBV6-1 combines with J gene TRBJ2-5, with TRBD1 matching over 11 bases. The length of the CDR3 is 15 residues. Germline assignment: CDR1 MNHNS and CDR2 SASEGT. V dropped 5 bases and J dropped 2; count of bases not matched to a gene: 4. The CDR3 here is CASSRRDRGQETQYF. The CDR3 DNA sequence: TGTGCCAGCAGTAGACGGGACAGGGGGCAAGAGACCCAGTACTTC.

This clone was observed a handful of times. This sequence joins TRBV6-5 and TRBJ1-3, with D possibly matching TRBD1 (6 bases). V gave up 6 bases and J gave up 2 bases, with 14 bases separating them. CDR1 is MNHEY and CDR2 is SVGAGI in the germline V gene. The CDR3 totals 15 residues. The chain's CDR3 is CASSRGGPPGNTIYF. The CDR3 nucleotides are TGTGCCAGCAGCCGAGGGGGACCGCCTGGAAACACCATATATTTT.

This chain uses TRBV5-1 with TRBJ1-2; D might be TRBD1 (5 bases). CDR1 SGHRS and CDR2 YFSETQ come from the germline V gene. With 2 bases removed from V and 4 bases from J, the gap between germline ends came to 9 bases. CDR3 length: 13 amino acids. The CDR3, as DNA: TGCGCCAGCAGCTTAGAACAGGCCTATGGCTACACCTTC. Encoded protein: CASSLEQAYGYTF.

This clone was seen just once. For the CDR3, the DNA is TGTGCCAGTAGTAGCTCCAGGGGGAATAGCAATCAGCCCCAGCATTTT. It codes for CASSSSRGNSNQPQHF. The chain uses TRBV19 and TRBJ1-5; 7 nucleotides line up with TRBD1. Germline CDR1 LNHDA, CDR2 SQIVND (reference sequence). Losses at the gene ends were 4 bases for V and 0 bases for J; bases not matched to a gene: 6. This CDR3 has 16 residues.

Concerning this clone itself: One junction end does not reproduce the germline sequence, and a read error may be involved. The chain has TRBV7-9 and TRBJ2-6, with TRBD1 identical over 8 bases. CDR1 and CDR2 from the germline V gene are SEHNR and FQNEAQ (reference sequence). This CDR3 contains 13 residues. Here the CDR3 DNA reads TGTTCCAGCAGCCCCTGGGACAGGAACGTCCTGACTTTC. It translates to CSSSPWDRNVLTF.

This clone was picked up one time. The chain is built from TRBV7-9 and TRBJ2-5; 11 bases fit TRBD2. The CDR3 spans 12 residues. The ends lost 5 bases at V and 11 bases at J; junction bases unmatched: 4. Germline V gives CDR1 SEHNR, CDR2 FQNEAQ (reference sequence). Here the CDR3 reads CASSGTSGGQYF. In DNA, the CDR3 is TGTGCCAGCAGCGGGACTAGCGGAGGGCAGTACTTC.

This clone showed up just a few times. This chain uses TRBV7-9 with TRBJ1-4; TRBD1 agrees at 7 bases. With 2 bases clipped from V and 10 bases from J, the junction kept 7 bases outside the gene matches. Germline V lookup: CDR1 SEHNR, CDR2 FQNEAQ (reference sequence). This CDR3 contains 14 residues. The CDR3 region is CASSLLQGDGKLFF. The CDR3 region has the DNA TGTGCCAGCAGCTTATTGCAGGGGGACGGAAAACTGTTTTTT.

The genes are TRBV5-6 and TRBJ1-2; D may be TRBD1 (6 bases). CDR3 length: 14 amino acids. In germline, CDR1 is SGHDT, CDR2 YYEEEE. Trimming cost V 0 bases and J 4 bases, with 10 bases left between them. The CDR3 DNA sequence: TGTGCCAGCAGCTTGGACAGGGCTCTCTATGGCTACACCTTC. The encoded protein is CASSLDRALYGYTF.

V gene TRBV28 combines with J gene TRBJ2-5, with 15 bases lining up with TRBD2. V shed 6 bases, J shed 4 bases, and the junction held 9 bases outside the gene matches. CDR1 is MDHEN, CDR2 SYDVKM, per germline. The CDR3 is 17 residues long. The CDR3: CASSPHPGLAGGETQYF. The CDR3 nucleotides read TGTGCCAGCAGCCCACATCCGGGACTAGCGGGAGGAGAGACCCAGTACTTC. Together with reference TRBV28 and TRBJ2-5, the CDR3 gives the full variable domain: DVKVTQSSRYLVKRTGEKVFLECVQDMDHENMFWYRQDPGLGLRLIYFSYDVKMKEKGDIPEGYSVSREKKERFSLILESASTNQTSMYLCASSPHPGLAGGETQYFGPGTRLLVL.

J is TRBJ2-3 and V is TRBV25-1; no firm D call. CDR1 is MGHDK and CDR2 is SYGVNS in the germline V gene. Trimming stripped 3 bases from V and 0 bases from J, with 16 bases between. There are 17 residues in the CDR3. The CDR3 DNA follows: TGTGCCAGCAGTGACCCTGGCCGGAGTCCTAGCACAGATACGCAGTATTTT. Translated, it gives CASSDPGRSPSTDTQYF.

This clone has more than one count but fewer than ten. The V call is TRBV5-8, the J call TRBJ1-1; TRBD1 is a possible D gene (6 bases). V lost 9 bases, J lost 5 bases, and 14 bases lay in between. Germline loops: CDR1 SGHTS, CDR2 YDEGEE. The CDR3 is made up of 12 amino acids. CDR3: CAKKQGYTEAFF. Written as DNA, the CDR3 is TGTGCCAAAAAACAGGGATATACTGAAGCTTTCTTT.

Here the CDR3 reads CASSPIRRDNEQFF. In nucleotides, the CDR3 is TGTGCCAGCTCACCAATAAGGAGAGACAATGAGCAGTTCTTC. This rearrangement joins TRBV18 to TRBJ2-1; D remains ambiguous. Germline assignment: CDR1 KGHSH and CDR2 LQKENI. The CDR3 runs to 14 residues. V lost 2 bases and J lost 5, with 10 bases in between.